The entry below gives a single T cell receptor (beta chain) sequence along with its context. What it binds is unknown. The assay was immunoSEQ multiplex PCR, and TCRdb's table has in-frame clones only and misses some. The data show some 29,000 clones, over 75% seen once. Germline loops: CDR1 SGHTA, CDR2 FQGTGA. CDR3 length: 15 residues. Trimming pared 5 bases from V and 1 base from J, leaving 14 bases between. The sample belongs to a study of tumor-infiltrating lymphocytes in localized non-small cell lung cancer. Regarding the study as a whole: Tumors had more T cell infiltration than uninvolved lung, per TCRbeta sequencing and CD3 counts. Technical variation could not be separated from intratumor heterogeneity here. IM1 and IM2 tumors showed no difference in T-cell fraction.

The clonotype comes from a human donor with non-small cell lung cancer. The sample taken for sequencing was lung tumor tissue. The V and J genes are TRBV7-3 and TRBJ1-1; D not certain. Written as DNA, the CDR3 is TGTGCCAGCAGCCCTACCCCAGCAAAGAACACTGAAGCTTTCTTT. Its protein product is CASSPTPAKNTEAFF.